The 24 T cell receptor beta chains listed next were all sequenced from one sample in a study of T-cell memory formation after mild COVID-19. In TCRdb, the 5' RACE reads were re-called with MiXCR into one record per CDR3 protein. The profile covers approximately 570,000 distinct CDR3 sequences, with roughly 18% appearing a single time and around 12% taken by the ten largest. The specimen sequenced was PBMCs or a T cell subset sorted from them (not recorded which). These receptor sequences come from an adult woman who had mild COVID-19 (a few samples of this study predate the infection). Cell type and time point are not known.

V usage is TRBV19 and J usage is TRBJ2-3; D perhaps matches TRBD2 (6 bases). This CDR3 spans 15 amino acids. Trimming shortened V by 3 bases and J by 6 bases, and 16 bases separated the two germline ends. Germline V gene data show CDR1 as LNHDA and CDR2 as SQIVND (reference sequence). The CDR3: CASSIETSLPDTQYF. For the CDR3, the DNA is TGTGCCAGTAGTATCGAGACTAGTTTGCCGGATACGCAGTATTTT.

This clonotype was seen repeatedly, ten times or more. The chain has TRBV27 and TRBJ1-5, with TRBD1 identical over 8 bases. Germline CDR1 is MNHEY and CDR2 is SMNVEV (reference sequence). Trimming at V came to 8 bases and at J to 4 bases, leaving 4 bases not matched to a gene. This CDR3 is 13 amino acids long. The CDR3 reads CASSDRGNQPQHF. CDR3 coding DNA: TGTGCCAGCTCTGACAGGGGTAATCAGCCCCAGCATTTT.

DNA of the CDR3: TGCAGTGCTAGACCGTTCGCGGAGCCGTACGAGCAGTACTTC. Protein sequence: CSARPFAEPYEQYF. The genes are TRBV20-1 and TRBJ2-7; D is ambiguous. V was shortened by 2 bases and J by 4 bases, with 15 bases between the two germline ends. The CDR3 consists of 14 residues. Per the germline V gene, CDR1 is DFQATT and CDR2 is SNEGSKA (reference sequence).

The chain combines TRBV18 with TRBJ2-7, with 8 bases identical to TRBD1. V shed 1 base, J shed 0 bases, and the junction held 5 bases outside the gene matches. The CDR3 extends over 16 amino acids. Looked up from germline, CDR1 is KGHSH and CDR2 is LQKENI. The CDR3: CASSPRGQGSSYEQYF. In nucleotides, the CDR3 is TGTGCCAGCTCACCACGTGGACAGGGAAGCTCCTACGAGCAGTACTTC.

This clonotype has a handful of counts. The V and J genes are TRBV29-1 and TRBJ2-2; 9 bases are shared with TRBD1. Germline V gene lookup returns CDR1 SQVTM and CDR2 ANQGSEA. The CDR3 runs to 15 residues. The J segment lost 10 bases and the V segment lost 6 bases, leaving 15 bases of the junction unmatched. CDR3 protein: CSVLRLGTGPQELFF. CDR3 DNA: TGCAGCGTACTCCGATTGGGGACAGGGCCCCAGGAGCTGTTTTTT.

The sample holds a few counts of this clonotype. The genes are TRBV19 and TRBJ1-5, with D possibly being TRBD1 (5 bases). The germline V gene encodes CDR1 LNHDA and CDR2 SQIVND (reference sequence). The CDR3 has 16 residues. V was pared by 4 bases and J by 2 bases, with 15 bases between. CDR3 residues: CASSSGNRRRNQPQHF. Written as DNA, the CDR3 is TGTGCCAGTAGTAGTGGAAACAGGAGGCGCAATCAGCCCCAGCATTTT.

This chain joins TRBV12-3 or TRBV12-4 and TRBJ1-2; 7 bases match TRBD1. Trimming removed 5 bases from V and 8 bases from J; junction bases left unmatched: 8. This CDR3 is 13 amino acids long. The CDR3 loop is CASSPNQGVGYTF. The CDR3 DNA follows: TGTGCCAGCAGTCCTAATCAGGGGGTGGGCTACACCTTC.

V is TRBV30 and J is TRBJ1-5; D uncertain. Germline V gene lookup returns CDR1 GTSNPN and CDR2 SVGIG (reference sequence). There are 13 residues in the CDR3. V lost 5 bases, J lost 4 bases, and 12 bases lay in between. DNA for the CDR3: TGTGCCTGGGCCGGCGGGCCGAATCAGCCCCAGCATTTT. This gives the protein CAWAGGPNQPQHF.

This clonotype appeared a few times. The genes are TRBV5-4 and TRBJ2-1; D remains unclear. This CDR3 is built from 12 residues. The germline V and J ends were trimmed by 4 bases and 7 bases, with 9 bases remaining between them. Germline loops: CDR1 SGHNT, CDR2 YYREEE (reference sequence). In DNA form, the CDR3 reads TGTGCCAGCAGCCTCCAAATGAATGAGCAGTTCTTC. This codes for CASSLQMNEQFF.

This clonotype occurred a few times. The chain joins TRBV7-9 to TRBJ2-1; 7 bases align to TRBD2. There are 15 residues in the CDR3. Germline-derived CDR1 and CDR2 are SEHNR and FQNEAQ (reference sequence). V lost 6 bases and J lost 0; bases outside the gene matches: 5. The chain's CDR3 is CASRGTGGSYNEQFF. The CDR3 region has the DNA TGTGCCAGCAGGGGTACGGGGGGCTCCTACAATGAGCAGTTCTTC.

This clonotype was detected many times. The V call is TRBV3-1, the J call TRBJ2-7; D is possibly TRBD2 (6 bases). Germline-derived CDR1 and CDR2 are LGHDT and YNNKEL (reference sequence). The CDR3 runs to 15 residues. V was shortened by 4 bases and J by 1 base, with 14 bases between the two germline ends. The CDR3 protein is CASSPTRGFSYEQYF. As DNA, the CDR3 is TGTGCCAGCAGCCCTACACGGGGGTTTTCCTACGAGCAGTACTTC.

This clonotype has at least ten counts. The genes are TRBV29-1 and TRBJ2-1; TRBD2 might be the D (6 bases). Per germline, CDR1 SQVTM and CDR2 ANQGSEA. The CDR3 loop spans 14 amino acids. V was clipped by 6 bases and J by 0 bases, with 12 bases between them. The CDR3 DNA reads TGCAGCGTCCGGGGGAAGAGCTCCTACAATGAGCAGTTCTTC. Translating gives CSVRGKSSYNEQFF.

The rearrangement joins TRBV9 to TRBJ1-3; no clear D gene. CDR1 and CDR2 (germline): SGDLS, YYNGEE. The CDR3 loop spans 13 amino acids. Trimming stripped 3 bases from V and 0 bases from J, with 4 bases between. This chain's CDR3 is CASSAYSGNTIYF. The CDR3 bases are TGTGCCAGCAGCGCTTACTCTGGAAACACCATATATTTT.

This clonotype occurred a few times. V and J are TRBV7-9 and TRBJ2-5; TRBD1 might be the D (6 bases). The CDR3 spans 15 residues. Germline V gives CDR1 SEHNR, CDR2 FQNEAQ (reference sequence). V dropped 5 bases and J dropped 1 base, with 14 bases sitting between them. Here the CDR3 reads CASSPRRQVQETQYF. The CDR3 DNA reads as TGTGCCAGCAGCCCGCGGAGACAGGTCCAAGAGACCCAGTACTTC. Supplemented by reference TRBV7-9 and TRBJ2-5, the full variable domain reads DTGVSQNPRHKITKRGQNVTFRCDPISEHNRLYWYRQTLGQGPEFLTYFQNEAQLEKSRLLSDRFSAERPKGSFSTLEIQRTEQGDSAMYLCASSPRRQVQETQYFGPGTRLLVL.

V usage is TRBV20-1 and J usage is TRBJ1-5; 8 nucleotides match TRBD1. The J segment lost 5 bases and the V segment lost 6 bases, leaving 6 bases of the junction unmatched. The CDR3 runs to 13 residues. Germline CDR1 is DFQATT and CDR2 is SNEGSKA (reference sequence). The CDR3, as DNA: TGCAGTGCCAAGCCAGGGGGCTATCAGCCCCAGCATTTT. Its protein is CSAKPGGYQPQHF.

This sequence joins TRBV12-3 or TRBV12-4 and TRBJ2-3; D is uncertain. V shed 7 bases and J shed 1 base, with 12 bases lying between them. The CDR3 length is 14 residues. CDR3 DNA sequence: TGTGCCAGCAATTCGGGTTCGGGCACAGATACGCAGTATTTT. This codes for CASNSGSGTDTQYF.

The table lists this clonotype with a count of one. The rearrangement links TRBV2 to TRBJ2-1; D remains unclear. Germline-derived CDR1 and CDR2 are SNHLY and FYNNEI. This CDR3 region has 12 residues. V shed 6 bases and J shed 5 bases, with 8 bases lying between them. As DNA, the CDR3 is TGTGCCAGCAGAGGGCTAAACAATGAGCAGTTCTTC. Its translation: CASRGLNNEQFF.

There are many counts of this clonotype. CDR3 DNA sequence: TGTGCCAGCAGCTTGGGTCGACTAGATTACAATGAGCAGTTCTTC. Protein: CASSLGRLDYNEQFF. V usage is TRBV7-2 and J usage is TRBJ2-1, with D tentatively TRBD2 (6 bases). The CDR3 spans 15 residues. The V end was cut by 3 bases, the J end by 4 bases, with 13 bases between. Germline V CDR1 and CDR2: SGHTA, FQGNSA.

This chain joins TRBV5-1 and TRBJ2-7; 10 positions match TRBD2. The length of the CDR3 is 14 residues. CDR1 and CDR2 from the germline V gene are SGHRS and YFSETQ. Unmatched junction bases numbered 3, after V lost 4 bases and J lost 2 bases. The CDR3 region has the DNA TGCGCCAGCAGCACAACTAGCGGGGCCTACGAGCAGTACTTC. This gives the protein CASSTTSGAYEQYF.

This clonotype was observed a handful of times. The chain recombines TRBV7-6 with TRBJ2-6, with D unclear. Trimming removed 2 bases from V and 4 bases from J, with 18 bases in between. Germline lookup yields CDR1 SGHVS and CDR2 FNYEAQ. CDR3 size: 18 residues. In DNA, the CDR3 is TGTGCCAGCAGCTTATCGGCGGCTGCATCTTTGGGGGCCAACGTCCTGACTTTC. Its translation is CASSLSAAASLGANVLTF.

The CDR3 loop is CASSTGQGARGYTF. CDR3 DNA sequence: TGTGCCAGCAGTACGGGACAGGGGGCGCGGGGCTACACCTTC. The chain employs TRBV6-6 and TRBJ1-2, with 12 bases that match TRBD1. CDR1 MNHNY and CDR2 SVGAGI come from the germline V gene (reference sequence). The CDR3 runs to 14 residues. Trimming took 5 bases from V and 8 from J; bases not matched to a gene: 6.

This clonotype turned up a few times. The chain carries TRBV9 and TRBJ2-1, with 8 positions matching TRBD2. V lost 0 bases to trimming and J lost 2 bases; unmatched junction nucleotides: 10. This CDR3 spans 18 amino acids. Germline CDR1 reads SGDLS; CDR2 reads YYNGEE. CDR3 sequence (DNA): TGTGCCAGCAGCGTAGAGGGCCGAGCGGGAGCCCCCTACAATGAGCAGTTCTTC. This gives the protein CASSVEGRAGAPYNEQFF. Drawing the rest from reference TRBV9 and TRBJ2-1, the complete variable domain is DSGVTQTPKHLITATGQRVTLRCSPRSGDLSVYWYQQSLDQGLQFLIQYYNGEERAKGNILERFSAQQFPDLHSELNLSSLELGDSALYFCASSVEGRAGAPYNEQFFGPGTRLTVL.

This clonotype was detected only a few times. J is TRBJ2-2 and V is TRBV7-2; TRBD2 matches 13 bases. V shed 5 bases and J 4 bases; nucleotides not matched to a gene: 4. CDR1 is SGHTA and CDR2 is FQGNSA in the germline V gene. The CDR3 covers 16 residues. CDR3 in amino acids: CASSPGLAGLTGELFF. CDR3 nucleotide sequence: TGTGCCAGCAGCCCGGGACTAGCGGGACTCACCGGGGAGCTGTTTTTT.

This chain joins TRBV7-6 and TRBJ2-7; no firm D call. V shed 1 base and J shed 6 bases, with 10 bases lying between them. The CDR3 runs 13 residues. CDR1 and CDR2 from the germline V gene are SGHVS and FNYEAQ. CDR3 in amino acids: CASSLVIGREQYF. The DNA of the CDR3 is TGTGCCAGCAGCTTAGTTATTGGGCGCGAGCAGTACTTC.